This is a list of T cell receptor beta chains from one sample in a study of blood T cell repertoires in COVID-19. TCRdb keeps only in-frame clones here, not all; method: immunoSEQ multiplex PCR. The table shows around 150,000 clones, with 80% to 90% occurring only once. Sequences were obtained from peripheral blood. The receptors here all came from a man between 65 and 85 years old with acute or convalescent COVID-19. Both conserved end residues are part of each CDR3. Fields, in order: D gene, J gene, V gene, clone size, CDR3 protein, CDR3 DNA. The D gene is left open where the match is weak. Clone size appears in some rows only: once, few, many, or a class for an expanded clone.

NA	TRBJ1-4	TRBV5-4	once	CASSFRRSTNEKLFF	TGTGCCAGCAGCTTTCGGCGGTCAACTAATGAAAAACTGTTTTTT
TRBD2	TRBJ2-3	TRBV4-1	NA	CASSHHRSLAGVVDTQYF	TGCGCCAGCAGCCATCACAGGAGCCTAGCGGGAGTTGTAGATACGCAGTATTTT
TRBD2	TRBJ2-5	TRBV15	NA	CATSRDQTSSETQYF	TGTGCCACCAGCAGAGATCAGACTAGCTCTGAGACCCAGTACTTC
TRBD2	TRBJ2-7	TRBV28	NA	CASSLSASGVFEQYF	TGTGCCAGCAGTTTATCAGCTAGCGGGGTTTTTGAGCAGTACTTC
TRBD1	TRBJ2-2	TRBV7-9	NA	CASSPLTGATGELFF	TGTGCCAGCAGCCCGCTGACAGGGGCCACCGGGGAGCTGTTTTTT
NA	TRBJ1-5	TRBV6-2/TRBV6-3	NA	CASSYGEGGHTAQHF	TGTGCCAGCAGTTACGGGGAGGGCGGGCATACGGCCCAGCATTTT
NA	TRBJ2-3	TRBV2	NA	CASSASGTPTDTQYF	TGTGCCAGCAGCGCAAGCGGGACACCCACAGATACGCAGTATTTT
TRBD1	TRBJ2-1	TRBV27	NA	CASTLRDSYNEQFF	TGTGCCAGCACTCTCCGGGACAGTTACAATGAGCAGTTCTTC
TRBD1	TRBJ2-7	TRBV27	NA	CASSLEGTGILPGRTEEQYF	TGTGCCAGCAGTTTAGAAGGGACAGGGATACTCCCGGGGCGTACTGAGGAGCAGTACTTC
NA	TRBJ2-5	TRBV3-1/TRBV3-2	NA	CASKSHSGETQYF	TGTGCCAGCAAATCACACAGCGGGGAGACCCAGTACTTC
TRBD1	TRBJ2-2	TRBV2	NA	CASEERTGGTGELFF	TGTGCCAGCGAGGAGAGGACAGGGGGGACCGGGGAGCTGTTTTTT
NA	TRBJ1-2	TRBV24-1	NA	CATSDVRRGGYTF	TGTGCCACCAGTGACGTCAGGCGGGGTGGCTACACCTTC
TRBD2	TRBJ2-1	TRBV5-4	NA	CASSLGLAVSYNEQFF	TGTGCCAGCAGCTTGGGACTAGCAGTCTCCTACAATGAGCAGTTCTTC
NA	TRBJ2-7	TRBV12-5	NA	CASESGEQYF	TGTGCTAGTGAGTCGGGGGAGCAGTACTTC
TRBD1	TRBJ2-1	TRBV18	NA	CASSRPTGEYNEQFF	TGTGCCAGCTCACGGCCGACAGGGGAATACAATGAGCAGTTCTTC
NA	TRBJ2-1	TRBV24-1	NA	CATSDPGLQHNEQFF	TGTGCCACCAGTGACCCGGGACTTCAGCACAATGAGCAGTTCTTC
NA	TRBJ2-3	TRBV28	NA	CASMGLDGRAYTQYF	TGTGCCAGCATGGGTCTGGACGGGAGAGCCTATACGCAGTATTTT
TRBD1	TRBJ1-4	TRBV5-1	NA	CASSGGTAGEKLFF	TGCGCCAGCAGCGGGGGGACAGCTGGTGAAAAACTGTTTTTT
TRBD1	TRBJ2-7	TRBV30	NA	CASSDRGRGEQYF	TGTGCCTCCTCGGACAGGGGGCGCGGCGAGCAGTACTTC
TRBD1	TRBJ1-6	TRBV4-1	few	CASSPTGDRNSPLHF	TGCGCCAGCAGCCCAACAGGGGATAGGAATTCACCCCTCCACTTT
NA	TRBJ1-4	TRBV12-3/TRBV12-4	NA	CASSLHLTASLFF	TGTGCCAGCAGTTTACACTTGACAGCTTCTCTGTTTTTT
TRBD1	TRBJ1-5	TRBV5-6	NA	CASSLGQGGTNQPQHF	TGTGCCAGCAGCTTGGGACAGGGAGGAACCAATCAGCCCCAGCATTTT
NA	TRBJ2-6	TRBV10-3	NA	CAISAQGPSSGANVLTF	TGTGCCATCAGTGCCCAGGGGCCCAGCTCTGGGGCCAACGTCCTGACTTTC
NA	TRBJ2-3	TRBV10-3	NA	CAISESAAADTQYF	TGTGCCATCAGTGAGTCGGCGGCAGCAGATACGCAGTATTTT
TRBD1	TRBJ1-3	TRBV27	NA	CASSSGQGQDSGNTIYF	TGTGCCAGCAGTTCAGGACAGGGGCAAGACTCTGGAAACACCATATATTTT
TRBD1	TRBJ1-5	TRBV7-9	NA	CASSEGGQGNQPQHF	TGTGCCAGCAGCGAGGGGGGACAGGGGAATCAGCCCCAGCATTTT
NA	TRBJ2-3	TRBV6-2/TRBV6-3	NA	CASSGRQSIPSVTQYF	TGTGCCAGCAGTGGACGACAGTCCATCCCCTCGGTTACGCAGTATTTT